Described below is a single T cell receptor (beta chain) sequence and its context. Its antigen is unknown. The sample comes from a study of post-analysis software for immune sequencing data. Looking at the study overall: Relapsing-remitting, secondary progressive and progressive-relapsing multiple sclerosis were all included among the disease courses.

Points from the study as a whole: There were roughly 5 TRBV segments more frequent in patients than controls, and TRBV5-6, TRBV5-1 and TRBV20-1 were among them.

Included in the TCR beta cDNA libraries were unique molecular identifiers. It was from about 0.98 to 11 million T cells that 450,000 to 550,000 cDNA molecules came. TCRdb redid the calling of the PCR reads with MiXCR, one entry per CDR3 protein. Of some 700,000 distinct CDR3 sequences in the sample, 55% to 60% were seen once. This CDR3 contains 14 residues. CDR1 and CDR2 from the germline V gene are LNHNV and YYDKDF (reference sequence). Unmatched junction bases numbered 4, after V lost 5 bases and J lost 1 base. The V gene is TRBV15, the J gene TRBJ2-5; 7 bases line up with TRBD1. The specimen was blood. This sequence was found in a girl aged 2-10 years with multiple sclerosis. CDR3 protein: CATSGDRVQETQYF. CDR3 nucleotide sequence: TGTGCCACCAGCGGCGACAGGGTCCAAGAGACCCAGTACTTC.